The 32 T cell receptor beta chains below all came from one sample that was sequenced in a study of identifying expanded T cells in peripheral blood (dated by TCRdb to about 2019). Receptor amplification or capture employed the immunoSEQ multiplex PCR assay. TCRdb carries this immuneACCESS record with in-frame sequences only. Its versions omit some clonotypes, under half of them owing to an unresolved V gene in the studies checked, with the rest unexplained. The sample contains over 100,000 clones, approximately 90% of them found a single time. 7.5% to 9.5% of the sample goes to the ten largest clones. The sample consisted of blood. The receptors originated from a person between 18 and 75 years old in good health.

The chain links TRBV7-3 to TRBJ2-3; 11 nucleotides align to TRBD2. V lost 3 bases and J lost 7; bases outside the gene matches: 6. CDR1 and CDR2 from the germline V gene are SGHTA and FQGTGA. The CDR3 spans 15 residues. The CDR3 protein is CASSLTSGNSHTQYF. The CDR3 DNA reads as TGTGCCAGCAGCTTGACTAGCGGGAACAGCCATACGCAGTATTTT.

The chain uses TRBV6-5 and TRBJ2-3, with D possibly called TRBD1 or TRBD2 (6 bases each). Germline CDR1 is MNHEY and CDR2 is SVGAGI. Trimming took off 0 bases at V and 1 base at J, with 11 bases between the two ends. The CDR3 is 16 amino acids. The CDR3 region is CASSYSGGTGTDTQYF. The DNA of the CDR3 is TGTGCCAGCAGTTACTCCGGGGGCACTGGCACAGATACGCAGTATTTT.

The rearrangement uses TRBV6-6 and TRBJ2-5, with TRBD2 as a possible D gene (6 bases). Germline CDR1 and CDR2: MNHNY and SVGAGI (reference sequence). The CDR3 totals 12 residues. Deletions cut 11 bases from V and 4 bases from J, with 14 bases between. The DNA for the CDR3 is TGTGCCGTCTCGGGGGTTTCAGAGACCCAGTACTTC. The encoded protein is CAVSGVSETQYF.

The chain recombines TRBV2 with TRBJ1-5, with D maybe TRBD1 (5 bases). The CDR3 has 16 amino acids. Trimming pared 1 base from V and 0 bases from J, leaving 10 bases between. Germline V lookup: CDR1 SNHLY, CDR2 FYNNEI. The CDR3 nucleotides read TGTGCCAGCAGTGAAGGGACAAGAAATAGCAATCAGCCCCAGCATTTT. Amino acid sequence: CASSEGTRNSNQPQHF.

The chain couples TRBV14 to TRBJ1-4; D gene uncertain. This CDR3 is built from 15 residues. Germline V CDR1 and CDR2: SGHDN, FVKESK. The ends were cut back, 1 base at V and 8 bases at J, with 14 bases in the middle. This CDR3 reads CASSQVGRTDEKLFF. For the CDR3, the DNA is TGTGCCAGCAGCCAAGTAGGCAGGACGGACGAAAAACTGTTTTTT.

This sequence joins TRBV7-8 and TRBJ1-4; D is ambiguous. CDR1 is SGHVS, CDR2 FQNEAQ, per germline. This CDR3 is 12 amino acids long. Trimming removed 6 bases at V and 10 bases at J, with 12 bases between. This CDR3 is CASSSLRGKLFF. The CDR3 DNA is TGTGCCAGCAGTTCCCTGCGGGGAAAACTGTTTTTT.

The chain carries TRBV18 and TRBJ2-3, with D perhaps TRBD2 (5 bases). The V gene's germline CDR1 is KGHSH and CDR2 LQKENI. Deletions cut 1 base from V and 2 bases from J, with 7 bases between. The CDR3 covers 14 residues. The DNA of the CDR3 is TGTGCCAGCTCACCACTAGCGAACACAGATACGCAGTATTTT. Protein product: CASSPLANTDTQYF.

The CDR3 here is CASSVDRGTQYF. The CDR3 region has the DNA TGCGCCAGCAGCGTTGACAGGGGCACGCAGTATTTT. This chain joins TRBV5-1 and TRBJ2-3; 8 bases match TRBD1. The junction had 4 bases not matched to a gene; V was cut back by 4 bases and J by 9 bases. In germline, CDR1 is SGHRS, CDR2 YFSETQ. The CDR3 is 12 amino acids.

The chain links TRBV15 to TRBJ2-5; 9 nucleotides match TRBD2. Trimming took 3 bases from V and 2 from J; bases not matched to a gene: 4. Per germline, CDR1 LNHNV and CDR2 YYDKDF (reference sequence). This CDR3 is 15 amino acids long. CDR3 protein: CATSRSGGPQETQYF. CDR3 sequence (DNA): TGTGCCACCAGCAGGAGCGGGGGGCCGCAAGAGACCCAGTACTTC. The full variable domain, its missing parts supplied by reference TRBV15 and TRBJ2-5, is DAMVIQNPRYQVTQFGKPVTLSCSQTLNHNVMYWYQQKSSQAPKLLFHYYDKDFNNEADTPDNFQSRRPNTSFCFLDIRSPGLGDTAMYLCATSRSGGPQETQYFGPGTRLLVL.

This sequence joins TRBV6-6 and TRBJ2-3; D not certain. Deletions cut 0 bases from V and 5 bases from J, with 6 bases between. Germline CDR1 and CDR2: MNHNY and SVGAGI (reference sequence). The CDR3 spans 13 residues. CDR3: CASSYSYQDTQYF. CDR3 sequence (DNA): TGTGCCAGCAGTTACTCGTATCAAGATACGCAGTATTTT.

The chain recombines TRBV13 with TRBJ1-3; 9 bases match TRBD1. With 5 bases clipped from V and 4 bases from J, the junction kept 3 bases outside the gene matches. Per the germline V gene, CDR1 is PRHDT and CDR2 is FYEKMQ (reference sequence). The CDR3 contains 14 residues. CDR3 nucleotides: TGTGCCAGCAGCCACACAGGGGGCGGAAACACCATATATTTT. It translates to CASSHTGGGNTIYF.

V gene TRBV5-6 combines with J gene TRBJ2-2; D unclear. CDR3 length: 13 residues. The germline CDR1 and CDR2 sequences are SGHDT and YYEEEE. Trimming left V 4 bases short and J 6 bases short, with 10 bases between. CDR3 in amino acids: CASSGEVPGELFF. The CDR3 DNA reads as TGTGCCAGCAGCGGCGAGGTTCCCGGGGAGCTGTTTTTT. Drawing the rest from reference TRBV5-6 and TRBJ2-2, the complete variable domain is DAGVTQSPTHLIKTRGQQVTLRCSPKSGHDTVSWYQQALGQGPQFIFQYYEEEERQRGNFPDRFSGHQFPNYSSELNVNALLLGDSALYLCASSGEVPGELFFGEGSRLTVL.

This clone has just one count. The CDR3 spells CASSQEGQESYGYTF. CDR3 DNA: TGTGCCAGCAGCCAAGAAGGACAGGAGAGCTATGGCTACACCTTC. The genes are TRBV4-2 and TRBJ1-2; 7 bases match TRBD1. The V gene's germline CDR1 is LGHNA and CDR2 YNFKEQ. The CDR3 is made up of 15 amino acids. V dropped 0 bases and J dropped 4; count of bases not matched to a gene: 5.

This chain joins TRBV25-1 and TRBJ2-7, with D possibly called TRBD1 or TRBD2 (6 bases each). Germline V CDR1 and CDR2: MGHDK, SYGVNS. This CDR3 spans 16 amino acids. V was shortened by 0 bases and J by 0 bases, with 12 bases between the two germline ends. The CDR3 nucleotides read TGTGCCAGCAGTGAATATCGGGGGCCCAGCTCCTACGAGCAGTACTTC. Protein: CASSEYRGPSSYEQYF.

This chain connects TRBV21-1 to TRBJ1-2. TRBV21-1 is assigned pseudogene status. The CDR3 is made up of 17 amino acids. CDR3 sequence: CASSKEVEGNLNYGYTF. In nucleotides, the CDR3 is TGTGCCAGCAGCAAAGAAGTAGAAGGGAACCTCAACTATGGCTACACCTTC.

The chain uses TRBV10-3 and TRBJ1-5; weak D call: TRBD1 (5 bases). The CDR3 extends over 14 amino acids. Trimming removed 4 bases from V and 5 bases from J, with 12 bases in between. Per germline, CDR1 ENHRY and CDR2 SYGVKD. CDR3 in amino acids: CAISGGREDQPQHF. CDR3 coding DNA: TGTGCCATCAGTGGGGGACGGGAAGATCAGCCCCAGCATTTT.

The V and J genes are TRBV5-1 and TRBJ1-1; D call uncertain. Trimming removed 0 bases at V and 1 base at J, with 13 bases between. There are 16 residues in the CDR3. CDR1 SGHRS and CDR2 YFSETQ come from the germline V gene. The CDR3 loop is CASSLEGDAKNTEAFF. DNA of the CDR3: TGCGCCAGCAGCTTGGAAGGAGACGCCAAGAACACTGAAGCTTTCTTT.

The CDR3: CASSRTDYGYTF. The CDR3 bases are TGTGCCAGCAGCCGGACGGACTATGGCTACACCTTC. This chain uses TRBV9 with TRBJ1-2; the D is unclear. With 4 bases removed from V and 3 bases from J, the gap between germline ends came to 7 bases. The CDR3 runs 12 residues. Germline V gene sequence: CDR1 SGDLS, CDR2 YYNGEE.

The V gene is TRBV7-6, the J gene TRBJ2-5; TRBD2 matches at 8 bases. Looked up from germline, CDR1 is SGHVS and CDR2 is FNYEAQ. CDR3 size: 15 residues. Trimming removed 5 bases from V and 5 bases from J; junction bases left unmatched: 10. CDR3 in DNA: TGTGCCAGCAGCCCAAGAGCGGGAGTCCGGGAGACCCAGTACTTC. Translated, it gives CASSPRAGVRETQYF.

The chain uses TRBV5-4 and TRBJ1-6, with unresolved D. Germline V gives CDR1 SGHNT, CDR2 YYREEE (reference sequence). V was clipped by 0 bases and J by 7 bases, with 8 bases between them. The CDR3 length is 14 residues. The CDR3 DNA sequence: TGTGCCAGCAGCTTGGAACAGCAAAATTCACCCCTCCACTTT. Amino acids: CASSLEQQNSPLHF. Full variable domain (remainder filled in from reference TRBV5-4 and TRBJ1-6): ETGVTQSPTHLIKTRGQQVTLRCSSQSGHNTVSWYQQALGQGPQFIFQYYREEENGRGNFPPRFSGLQFPNYSSELNVNALELDDSALYLCASSLEQQNSPLHFGNGTRLTVT.

The chain carries TRBV18 and TRBJ1-3, with TRBD1 as a possible D gene (5 bases). V lost 1 base and J lost 0, with 10 bases in between. The CDR3 extends over 16 amino acids. CDR1 and CDR2 from the germline V gene are KGHSH and LQKENI. The DNA for the CDR3 is TGTGCCAGCTCACCACTGGACACGAGCTCTGGAAACACCATATATTTT. The encoded protein is CASSPLDTSSGNTIYF.

The chain joins TRBV5-4 to TRBJ1-4; TRBD1 aligns across 9 bases. After removal of 4 bases from V and 4 bases from J, the junction contained 8 bases not matched to a gene. This CDR3 has 16 amino acids. The V gene's germline CDR1 is SGHNT and CDR2 YYREEE (reference sequence). CDR3 nucleotides: TGTGCCAGCAGCCTGGGAGGGACAGGGAATAATGAAAAACTGTTTTTT. This codes for CASSLGGTGNNEKLFF.

The V and J genes are TRBV9 and TRBJ2-1; perhaps D is TRBD1 or TRBD2 (5 bases each). Trimming shortened V by 3 bases and J by 9 bases, and 19 bases separated the two germline ends. Germline loops: CDR1 SGDLS, CDR2 YYNGEE. This CDR3 is built from 15 residues. The CDR3 bases are TGTGCCAGCAGCGCACGGGCCCCCGAAGGGACTGAGCAGTTCTTC. Encoded protein: CASSARAPEGTEQFF.

This clone was seen once. This sequence joins TRBV13 and TRBJ2-1; the match to TRBD1 covers 7 bases. V was clipped by 4 bases and J by 5 bases; unmatched bases: 20. Germline CDR1 PRHDT, CDR2 FYEKMQ (reference sequence). The CDR3 is 19 amino acids. CDR3 sequence: CASSSYNLIPGQKNNEQFF. For the CDR3, the DNA is TGTGCCAGCAGCTCGTACAACTTAATCCCGGGACAGAAAAACAATGAGCAGTTCTTC. Drawing the rest from reference TRBV13 and TRBJ2-1, the complete variable domain is AAGVIQSPRHLIKEKRETATLKCYPIPRHDTVYWYQQGPGQDPQFLISFYEKMQSDKGSIPDRFSAQQFSDYHSELNMSSLELGDSALYFCASSSYNLIPGQKNNEQFFGPGTRLTVL.

The rearrangement links TRBV11-2 to TRBJ2-7; D is unresolved. V shed 5 bases and J shed 0 bases, with 5 bases lying between them. This CDR3 region has 12 residues. Germline assignment: CDR1 SGHAT and CDR2 FQNNGV. CDR3 in amino acids: CASSLSSYEQYF. In nucleotides, the CDR3 is TGTGCCAGCAGCCTTAGCTCCTACGAGCAGTACTTC.

The V call is TRBV27, the J call TRBJ1-4; possible D gene TRBD1, 5 bases. The CDR3 totals 16 residues. Trimming left V 6 bases short and J 5 bases short, with 19 bases between. CDR1 is MNHEY and CDR2 is SMNVEV in the germline V gene (reference sequence). CDR3 sequence (DNA): TGTGCCAGCAGACAAGGGGCAGGATACCGGAATGAAAAACTGTTTTTT. Translation: CASRQGAGYRNEKLFF.

The V gene is TRBV7-3, the J gene TRBJ2-2; D may correspond to TRBD1 or TRBD2 (5 bases each). This CDR3 region has 14 residues. V lost 4 bases and J lost 5, with 11 bases in between. Germline V gene data show CDR1 as SGHTA and CDR2 as FQGTGA. The CDR3 DNA reads TGTGCCAGCAGCTACGGGGCCGAAACCGGGGAGCTGTTTTTT. It translates to CASSYGAETGELFF.

The V gene is TRBV6-5, the J gene TRBJ2-5; TRBD2 aligns across 10 bases. Germline values: CDR1 MNHEY, CDR2 SVGAGI. The CDR3 runs 16 residues. V lost 4 bases to trimming and J lost 0 bases; unmatched junction nucleotides: 5. The CDR3 spells CASSSPLAGDQETQYF. CDR3 nucleotide sequence: TGTGCCAGCAGTTCCCCCCTAGCGGGGGACCAAGAGACCCAGTACTTC.

V usage is TRBV2 and J usage is TRBJ1-2, with 8 nucleotides matching TRBD1. The CDR3 runs 16 residues. The V gene's germline CDR1 is SNHLY and CDR2 FYNNEI. V was clipped by 6 bases and J by 5 bases; unmatched bases: 14. As DNA, the CDR3 is TGTGCCAGCAGCACAAACAATCCGGGACAGGCATATGGCTACACCTTC. Protein product: CASSTNNPGQAYGYTF.

The chain has TRBV7-8 and TRBJ2-3; no reliable D call. V was cut by 0 bases and J by 3 bases, with 22 bases left in between. This CDR3 is 19 amino acids long. CDR1 and CDR2 (germline): SGHVS, FQNEAQ. The CDR3 nucleotides are TGTGCCAGCAGCTTAGCCCTCCCGGGTGGTAATCGTTGGACAGATACGCAGTATTTT. It specifies CASSLALPGGNRWTDTQYF.

This chain uses TRBV29-1 with TRBJ2-6; possible D gene TRBD1, 5 bases. V was pared by 3 bases and J by 4 bases, with 13 bases between. Per germline, CDR1 SQVTM and CDR2 ANQGSEA. CDR3 length: 15 amino acids. CDR3 region: CSVDAGRAGANVLTF. The CDR3, as DNA: TGCAGCGTTGATGCTGGCAGGGCCGGGGCCAACGTCCTGACTTTC.

This clone was detected only a few times. The V gene is TRBV2, the J gene TRBJ1-2; D is undetermined. This CDR3 region has 12 residues. From germline, CDR1 is SNHLY and CDR2 FYNNEI. Trimming stripped 6 bases from V and 6 bases from J, with 11 bases between. Written as DNA, the CDR3 is TGTGCCAGCAGGAGGGAGGCCGATGGCTACACCTTC. It yields the protein CASRREADGYTF.